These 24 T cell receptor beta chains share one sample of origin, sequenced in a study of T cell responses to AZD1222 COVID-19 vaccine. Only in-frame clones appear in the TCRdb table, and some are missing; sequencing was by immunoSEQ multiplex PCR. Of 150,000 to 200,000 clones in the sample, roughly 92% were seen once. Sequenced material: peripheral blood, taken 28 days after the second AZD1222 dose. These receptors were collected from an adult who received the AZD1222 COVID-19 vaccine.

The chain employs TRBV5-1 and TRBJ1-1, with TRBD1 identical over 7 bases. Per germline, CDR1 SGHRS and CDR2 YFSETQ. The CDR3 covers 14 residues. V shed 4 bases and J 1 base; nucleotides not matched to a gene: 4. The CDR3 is CASSLGTENTEAFF. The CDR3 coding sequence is TGCGCCAGCAGCCTAGGGACAGAGAACACTGAAGCTTTCTTT.

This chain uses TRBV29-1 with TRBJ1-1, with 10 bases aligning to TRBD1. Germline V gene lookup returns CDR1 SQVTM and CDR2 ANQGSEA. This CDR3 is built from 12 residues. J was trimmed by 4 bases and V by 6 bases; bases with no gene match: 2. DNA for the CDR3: TGCAGCGTGGACAGGGGGACCACTGAAGCTTTCTTT. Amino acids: CSVDRGTTEAFF.

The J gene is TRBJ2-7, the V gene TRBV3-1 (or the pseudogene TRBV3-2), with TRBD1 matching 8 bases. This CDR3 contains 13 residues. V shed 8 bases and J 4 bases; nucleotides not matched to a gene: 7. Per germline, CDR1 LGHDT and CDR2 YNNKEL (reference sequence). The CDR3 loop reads CASLQGDGYEQYF. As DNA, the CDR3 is TGTGCCAGCTTACAGGGGGATGGTTACGAGCAGTACTTC.

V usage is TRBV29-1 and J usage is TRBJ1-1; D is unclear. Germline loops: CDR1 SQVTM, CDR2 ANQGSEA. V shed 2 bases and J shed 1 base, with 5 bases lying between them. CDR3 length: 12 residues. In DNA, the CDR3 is TGCAGCGTTGAACCAGGGAACACTGAAGCTTTCTTT. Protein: CSVEPGNTEAFF.

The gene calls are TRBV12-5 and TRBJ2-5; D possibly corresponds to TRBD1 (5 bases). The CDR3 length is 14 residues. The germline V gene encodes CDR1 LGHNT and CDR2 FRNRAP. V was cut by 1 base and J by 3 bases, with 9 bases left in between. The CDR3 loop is CASGLGGRKETQYF. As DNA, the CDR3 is TGTGCTAGTGGTTTGGGGGGCCGTAAAGAGACCCAGTACTTC.

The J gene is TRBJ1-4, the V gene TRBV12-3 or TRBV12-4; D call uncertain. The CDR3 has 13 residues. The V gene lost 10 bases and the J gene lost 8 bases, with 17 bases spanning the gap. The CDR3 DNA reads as TGTGCCACCGCGAGGGAGACGAACGAAAAACTGTTTTTT. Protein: CATARETNEKLFF.

CDR3: CASSLTDLGNQHF. The DNA for the CDR3 is TGTGCCAGTAGTCTAACCGACCTAGGAAACCAGCATTTT. The V and J genes are TRBV19 and TRBJ1-5; D is unclear. The CDR3 length is 13 residues. Germline V gene lookup returns CDR1 LNHDA and CDR2 SQIVND (reference sequence). Trimming removed 5 bases from V and 12 bases from J, with 17 bases in between.

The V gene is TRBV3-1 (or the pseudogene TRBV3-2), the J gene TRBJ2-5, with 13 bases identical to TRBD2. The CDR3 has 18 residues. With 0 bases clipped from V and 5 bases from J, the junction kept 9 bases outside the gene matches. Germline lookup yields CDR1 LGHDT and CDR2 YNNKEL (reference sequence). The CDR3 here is CASSQDLAGLAGAETQYF. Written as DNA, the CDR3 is TGTGCCAGCAGCCAAGATCTGGCCGGACTAGCGGGGGCGGAGACCCAGTACTTC.

CDR3 bases: TGCGCCAGCAGCCAGGTGTTCGGACAGGATACCTCCTACGAGCAGTACTTC. Translated, it gives CASSQVFGQDTSYEQYF. J is TRBJ2-7 and V is TRBV4-1; 7 bases align to TRBD1. Germline V lookup: CDR1 MGHRA, CDR2 YSYEKL. The J segment lost 0 bases and the V segment lost 3 bases, leaving 11 bases of the junction unmatched. CDR3 length equals 17 residues.

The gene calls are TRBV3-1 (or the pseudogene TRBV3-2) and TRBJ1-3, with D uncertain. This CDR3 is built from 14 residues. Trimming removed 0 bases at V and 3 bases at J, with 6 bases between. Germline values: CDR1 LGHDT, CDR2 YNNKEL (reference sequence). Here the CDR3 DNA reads TGTGCCAGCAGCCAAGAGGGAGGTGGAAACACCATATATTTT. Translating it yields CASSQEGGGNTIYF.

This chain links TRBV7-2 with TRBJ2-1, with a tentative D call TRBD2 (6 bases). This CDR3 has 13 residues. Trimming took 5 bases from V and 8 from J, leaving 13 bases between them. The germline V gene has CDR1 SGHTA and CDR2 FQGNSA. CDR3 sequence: CASSTRGSHEQFF. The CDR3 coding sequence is TGTGCCAGCAGCACCCGGGGGAGTCATGAGCAGTTCTTC.

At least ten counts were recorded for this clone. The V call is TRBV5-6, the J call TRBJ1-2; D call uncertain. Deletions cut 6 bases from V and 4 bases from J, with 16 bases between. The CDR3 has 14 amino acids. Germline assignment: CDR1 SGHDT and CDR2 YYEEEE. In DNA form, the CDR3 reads TGTGCCAGCACCCCCCAGTCTGGGATCTATGGCTACACCTTC. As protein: CASTPQSGIYGYTF.

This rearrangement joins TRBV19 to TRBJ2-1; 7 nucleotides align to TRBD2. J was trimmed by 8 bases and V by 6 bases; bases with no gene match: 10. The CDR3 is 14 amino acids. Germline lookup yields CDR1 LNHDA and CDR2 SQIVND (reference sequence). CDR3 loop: CASRVTAGKDEQFF. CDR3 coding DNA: TGTGCCAGTAGAGTCACAGCGGGAAAGGATGAGCAGTTCTTC. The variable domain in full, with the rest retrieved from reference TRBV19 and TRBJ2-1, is DGGITQSPKYLFRKEGQNVTLSCEQNLNHDAMYWYRQDPGQGLRLIYYSQIVNDFQKGDIAEGYSVSREKKESFPLTVTSAQKNPTAFYLCASRVTAGKDEQFFGPGTRLTVL.

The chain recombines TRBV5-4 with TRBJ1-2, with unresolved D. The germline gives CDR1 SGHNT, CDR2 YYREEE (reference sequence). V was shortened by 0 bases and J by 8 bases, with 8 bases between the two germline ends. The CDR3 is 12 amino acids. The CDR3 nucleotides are TGTGCCAGCAGCTTGGATGGTAGGGGCTACACCTTC. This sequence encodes CASSLDGRGYTF.

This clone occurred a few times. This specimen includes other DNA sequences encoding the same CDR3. The CDR3 region is CASSLFWGQPQHF. The DNA for the CDR3 is TGTGCCAGCAGTTTATTTTGGGGGCAGCCCCAGCATTTT. This chain links TRBV27 with TRBJ1-5; perhaps TRBD1 as D (5 bases). This CDR3 is 13 amino acids long. CDR1 and CDR2 from the germline V gene are MNHEY and SMNVEV (reference sequence). Trimming removed 1 base at V and 7 bases at J, with 8 bases between.

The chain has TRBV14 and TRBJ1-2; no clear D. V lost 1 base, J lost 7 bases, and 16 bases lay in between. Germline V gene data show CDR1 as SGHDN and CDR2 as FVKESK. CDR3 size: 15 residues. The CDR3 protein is CASSQGPSVWSGYTF. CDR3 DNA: TGTGCCAGCAGCCAAGGCCCTAGTGTTTGGAGTGGCTACACCTTC.

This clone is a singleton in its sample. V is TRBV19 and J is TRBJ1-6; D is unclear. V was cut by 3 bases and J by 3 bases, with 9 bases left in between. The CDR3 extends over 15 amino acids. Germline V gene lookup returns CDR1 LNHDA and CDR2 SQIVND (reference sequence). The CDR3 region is CASSIEDNYNSPLHF. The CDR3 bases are TGTGCCAGTAGTATCGAGGATAACTATAATTCACCCCTCCACTTT.

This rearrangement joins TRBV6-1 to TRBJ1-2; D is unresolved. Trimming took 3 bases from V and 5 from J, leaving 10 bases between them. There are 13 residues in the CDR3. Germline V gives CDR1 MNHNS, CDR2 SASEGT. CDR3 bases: TGTGCCAGCAGTGATATGGCAGGATATGGCTACACCTTC. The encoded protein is CASSDMAGYGYTF.

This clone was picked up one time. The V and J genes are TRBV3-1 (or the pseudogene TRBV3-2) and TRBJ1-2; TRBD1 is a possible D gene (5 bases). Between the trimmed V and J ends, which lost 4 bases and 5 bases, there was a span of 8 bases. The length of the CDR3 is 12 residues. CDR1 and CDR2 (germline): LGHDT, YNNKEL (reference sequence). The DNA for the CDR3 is TGTGCCAGCAGCCTGGGGGGGTATGGCTACACCTTC. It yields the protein CASSLGGYGYTF.

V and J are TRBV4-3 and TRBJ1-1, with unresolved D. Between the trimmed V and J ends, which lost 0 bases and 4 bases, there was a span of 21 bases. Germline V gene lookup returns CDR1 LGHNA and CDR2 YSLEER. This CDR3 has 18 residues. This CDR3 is CASSQDTYVGLAGTEAFF. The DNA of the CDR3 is TGCGCCAGCAGCCAAGATACATATGTCGGCCTCGCGGGCACTGAAGCTTTCTTT.

The CDR3 loop is CASSLFQGSYEQYF. CDR3 nucleotides: TGTGCCAGCAGCTTGTTTCAGGGATCCTACGAGCAGTACTTC. This chain links TRBV7-9 with TRBJ2-7, with D perhaps matching TRBD1 (5 bases). The CDR3 runs to 14 residues. The V and J ends lost 3 bases and 1 base respectively, with 10 bases between them. Per germline, CDR1 SEHNR and CDR2 FQNEAQ (reference sequence).

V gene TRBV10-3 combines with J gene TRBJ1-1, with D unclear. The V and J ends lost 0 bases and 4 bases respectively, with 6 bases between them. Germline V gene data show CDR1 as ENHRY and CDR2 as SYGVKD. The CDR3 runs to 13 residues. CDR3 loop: CAISESDTTEAFF. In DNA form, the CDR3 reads TGTGCCATCAGTGAGTCTGACACCACTGAAGCTTTCTTT.

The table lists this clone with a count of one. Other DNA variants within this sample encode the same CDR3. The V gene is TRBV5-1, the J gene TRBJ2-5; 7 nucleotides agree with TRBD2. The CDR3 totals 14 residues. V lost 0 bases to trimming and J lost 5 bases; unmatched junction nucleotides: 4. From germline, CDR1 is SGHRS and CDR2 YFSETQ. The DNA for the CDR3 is TGCGCCAGCAGCTTGGGGCGGGAGTCGGAGACCCAGTACTTC. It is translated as CASSLGRESETQYF.

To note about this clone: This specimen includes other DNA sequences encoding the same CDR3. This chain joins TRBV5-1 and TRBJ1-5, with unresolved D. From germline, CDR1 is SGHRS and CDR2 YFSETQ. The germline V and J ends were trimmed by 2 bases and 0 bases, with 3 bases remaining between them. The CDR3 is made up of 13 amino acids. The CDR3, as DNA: TGCGCCAGCAGCTTAGGTAGCAATCAGCCCCAGCATTTT. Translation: CASSLGSNQPQHF.